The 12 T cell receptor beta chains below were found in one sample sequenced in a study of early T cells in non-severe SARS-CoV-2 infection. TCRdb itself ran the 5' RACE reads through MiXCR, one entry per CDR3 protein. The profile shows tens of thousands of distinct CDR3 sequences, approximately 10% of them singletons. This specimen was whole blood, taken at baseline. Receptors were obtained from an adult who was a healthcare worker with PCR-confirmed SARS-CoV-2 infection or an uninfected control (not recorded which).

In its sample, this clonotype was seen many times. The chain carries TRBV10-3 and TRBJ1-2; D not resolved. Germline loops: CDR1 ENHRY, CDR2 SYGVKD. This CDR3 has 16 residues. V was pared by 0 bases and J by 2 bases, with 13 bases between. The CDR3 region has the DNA TGTGCCATCAGTGAGTCGGGAGGTATATGGAACTATGGCTACACCTTC. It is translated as CAISESGGIWNYGYTF.

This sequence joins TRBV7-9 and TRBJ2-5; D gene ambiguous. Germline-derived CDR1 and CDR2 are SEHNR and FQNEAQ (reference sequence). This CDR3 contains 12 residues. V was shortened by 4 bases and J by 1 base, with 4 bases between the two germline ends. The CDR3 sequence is CASSSLQETQYF. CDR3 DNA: TGTGCCAGCAGCTCGCTCCAAGAGACCCAGTACTTC.

CDR3 coding DNA: TGTGCCAGCACTGGACTAGCGGGGGGGGCCTACAATGAGCAGTTCTTC. It translates to CASTGLAGGAYNEQFF. The chain combines TRBV2 with TRBJ2-1, with 15 bases fitting TRBD2. V trimming: 7 bases; J trimming: 2 bases; junction bases outside the gene matches: 3. Germline assignment: CDR1 SNHLY and CDR2 FYNNEI. The CDR3 loop spans 16 amino acids.

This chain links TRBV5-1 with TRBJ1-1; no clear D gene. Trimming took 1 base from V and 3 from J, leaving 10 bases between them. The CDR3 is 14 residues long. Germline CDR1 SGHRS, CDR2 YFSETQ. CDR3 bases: TGCGCCAGCAGCTTGTTTCCTCAGGACACTGAAGCTTTCTTT. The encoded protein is CASSLFPQDTEAFF.

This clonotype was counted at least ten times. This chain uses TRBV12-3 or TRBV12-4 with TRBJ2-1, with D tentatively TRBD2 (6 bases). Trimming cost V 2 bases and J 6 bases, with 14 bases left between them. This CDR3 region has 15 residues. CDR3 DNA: TGTGCCAGCAGTTTATCCGGACCCGGGGGCAATGAGCAGTTCTTC. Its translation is CASSLSGPGGNEQFF.

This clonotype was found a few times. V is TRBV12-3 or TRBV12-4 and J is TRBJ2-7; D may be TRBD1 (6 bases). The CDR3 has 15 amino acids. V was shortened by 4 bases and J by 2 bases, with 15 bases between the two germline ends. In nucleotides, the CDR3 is TGTGCCAGCAGTTCCCCGAGAGGGGGAACCTACGAGCAGTACTTC. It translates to CASSSPRGGTYEQYF.

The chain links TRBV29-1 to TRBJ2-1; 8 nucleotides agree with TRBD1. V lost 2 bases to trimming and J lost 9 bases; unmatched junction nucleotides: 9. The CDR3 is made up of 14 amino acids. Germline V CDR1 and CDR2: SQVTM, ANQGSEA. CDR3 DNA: TGCAGCGTTGAAACCCGGGACAGGACAAGTGAGCAGTTCTTC. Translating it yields CSVETRDRTSEQFF.

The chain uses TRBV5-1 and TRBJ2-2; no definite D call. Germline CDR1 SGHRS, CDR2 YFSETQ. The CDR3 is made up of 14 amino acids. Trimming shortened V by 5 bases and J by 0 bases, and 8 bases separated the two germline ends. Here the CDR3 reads CASRLQSNTGELFF. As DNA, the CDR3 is TGCGCCAGCAGATTACAGTCGAACACCGGGGAGCTGTTTTTT.

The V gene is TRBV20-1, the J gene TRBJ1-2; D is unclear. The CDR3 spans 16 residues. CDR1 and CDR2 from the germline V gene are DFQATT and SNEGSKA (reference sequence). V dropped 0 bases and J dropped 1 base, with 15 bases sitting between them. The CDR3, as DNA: TGCAGTGCTAGAGATGGAACGGGCTGGGATAACTATGGCTACACCTTC. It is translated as CSARDGTGWDNYGYTF.

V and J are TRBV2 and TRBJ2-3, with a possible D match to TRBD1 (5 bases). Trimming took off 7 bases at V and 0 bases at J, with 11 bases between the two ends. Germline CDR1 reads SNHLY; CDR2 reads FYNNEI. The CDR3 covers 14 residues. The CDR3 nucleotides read TGTGCCAGCATCCGTGACAGAAGCACAGATACGCAGTATTTT. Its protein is CASIRDRSTDTQYF.

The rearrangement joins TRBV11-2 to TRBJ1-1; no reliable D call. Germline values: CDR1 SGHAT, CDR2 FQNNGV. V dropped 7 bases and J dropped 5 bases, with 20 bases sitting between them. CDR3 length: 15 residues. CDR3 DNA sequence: TGTGCCAGCACCAGTAACCCGGAACGACAAACTGAAGCTTTCTTT. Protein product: CASTSNPERQTEAFF.

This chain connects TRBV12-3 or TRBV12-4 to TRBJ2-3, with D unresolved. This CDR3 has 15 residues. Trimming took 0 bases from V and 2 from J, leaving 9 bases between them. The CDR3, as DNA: TGTGCCAGCAGTTTAGCGCTCTGGACCACAGATACGCAGTATTTT. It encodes CASSLALWTTDTQYF.